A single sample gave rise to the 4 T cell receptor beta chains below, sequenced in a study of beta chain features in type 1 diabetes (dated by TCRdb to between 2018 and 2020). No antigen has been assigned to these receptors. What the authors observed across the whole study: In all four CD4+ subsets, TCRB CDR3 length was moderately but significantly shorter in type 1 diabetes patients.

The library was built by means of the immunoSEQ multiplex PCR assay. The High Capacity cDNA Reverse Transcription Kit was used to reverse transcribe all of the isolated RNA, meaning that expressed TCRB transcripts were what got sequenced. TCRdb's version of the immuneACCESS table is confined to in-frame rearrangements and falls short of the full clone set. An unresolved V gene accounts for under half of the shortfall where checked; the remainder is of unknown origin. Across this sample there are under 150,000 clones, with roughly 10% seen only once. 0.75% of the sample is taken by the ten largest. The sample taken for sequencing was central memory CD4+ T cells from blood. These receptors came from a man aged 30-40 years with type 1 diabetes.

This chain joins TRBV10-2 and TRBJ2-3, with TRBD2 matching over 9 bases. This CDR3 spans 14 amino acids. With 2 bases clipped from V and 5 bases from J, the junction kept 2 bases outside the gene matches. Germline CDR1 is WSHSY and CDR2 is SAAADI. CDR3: CASSEMTSGDTQYF. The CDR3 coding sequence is TGCGCCAGCAGTGAGATGACTAGCGGAGATACGCAGTATTTT.

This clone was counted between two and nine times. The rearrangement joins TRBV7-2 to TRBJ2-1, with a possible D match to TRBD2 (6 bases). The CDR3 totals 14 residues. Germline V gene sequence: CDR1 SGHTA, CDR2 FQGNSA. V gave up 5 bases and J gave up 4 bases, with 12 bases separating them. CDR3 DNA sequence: TGTGCCAGCAGCCAGTCTAGCGCGTACAATGAGCAGTTCTTC. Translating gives CASSQSSAYNEQFF.

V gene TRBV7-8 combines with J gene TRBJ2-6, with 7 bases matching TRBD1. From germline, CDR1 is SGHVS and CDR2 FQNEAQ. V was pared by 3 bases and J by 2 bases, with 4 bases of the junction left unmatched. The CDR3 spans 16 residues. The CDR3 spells CASSLATGAGANVLTF. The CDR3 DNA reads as TGTGCCAGCAGCTTGGCTACAGGGGCTGGGGCCAACGTCCTGACTTTC.

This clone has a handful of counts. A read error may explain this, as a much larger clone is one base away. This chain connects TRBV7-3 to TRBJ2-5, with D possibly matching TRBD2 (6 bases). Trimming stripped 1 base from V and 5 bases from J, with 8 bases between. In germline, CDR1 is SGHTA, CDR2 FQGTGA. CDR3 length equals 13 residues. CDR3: CASSLKGRETQYF. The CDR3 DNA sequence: TGTGCCAGCAGCTTAAAGGGGAGGGAGACCCAGTACTTC.